This passage covers 24 T cell receptor beta chains from one sample sequenced in a study of OX40 agonist ivuxolimab in advanced cancers. The receptor library was made with the immunoSEQ multiplex PCR assay. TCRdb limited this immuneACCESS table to in-frame rearrangements with V and J called. A share of clones is missing; checked studies link under half to unresolved V genes, and the rest is unexplained. For this sample there are about 100,000 clones; around 94% appear just once. The top ten constitute 2.6% of the sample. This material consisted of CD4+ or CD8+ T cells sorted from blood, taken in a trial of the OX40 agonist ivuxolimab. These receptors were collected from an adult with an advanced solid tumor such as melanoma, head and neck, liver or kidney cancer.

This chain connects TRBV7-8 to TRBJ1-2; D perhaps matches TRBD1 (5 bases). This CDR3 is built from 14 residues. From germline, CDR1 is SGHVS and CDR2 FQNEAQ. The germline V and J ends were trimmed by 1 base and 8 bases, with 14 bases remaining between them. This chain's CDR3 is CASSLVGAAPGYTF. In DNA form, the CDR3 reads TGTGCCAGCAGCTTAGTTGGGGCCGCTCCGGGCTACACCTTC.

CDR3: CASNWTAYFGNTIYF. The CDR3 coding sequence is TGTGCCAGCAACTGGACAGCTTATTTTGGAAACACCATATATTTT. The chain uses TRBV5-6 and TRBJ1-3, with D perhaps matching TRBD1 (6 bases). There are 15 residues in the CDR3. V was trimmed by 6 bases and J by 3 bases, leaving 16 bases between them. Germline loops: CDR1 SGHDT, CDR2 YYEEEE.

J is TRBJ2-7 and V is TRBV5-1; 8 nucleotides line up with TRBD1. This CDR3 spans 14 amino acids. Trimming at V came to 3 bases and at J to 2 bases, leaving 4 bases not matched to a gene. Germline CDR1 reads SGHRS; CDR2 reads YFSETQ. The CDR3 DNA follows: TGCGCCAGCAGCTGGACACAGGGGGCCTACGAGCAGTACTTC. It encodes CASSWTQGAYEQYF. Variable domain in full (rest from reference TRBV5-1 and TRBJ2-7): KAGVTQTPRYLIKTRGQQVTLSCSPISGHRSVSWYQQTPGQGLQFLFEYFSETQRNKGNFPGRFSGRQFSNSRSEMNVSTLELGDSALYLCASSWTQGAYEQYFGPGTRLTVT.

J is TRBJ1-4 and V is TRBV5-1; D might be TRBD1 (5 bases). Trimming shortened V by 0 bases and J by 6 bases, and 15 bases separated the two germline ends. Germline V lookup: CDR1 SGHRS, CDR2 YFSETQ. The CDR3 is 16 amino acids. CDR3 nucleotides: TGCGCCAGCAGCTTGGGAACCGGGGGAGGGGATGAAAAACTGTTTTTT. Translated, it gives CASSLGTGGGDEKLFF. The full variable domain, rest sourced from reference TRBV5-1 and TRBJ1-4, is KAGVTQTPRYLIKTRGQQVTLSCSPISGHRSVSWYQQTPGQGLQFLFEYFSETQRNKGNFPGRFSGRQFSNSRSEMNVSTLELGDSALYLCASSLGTGGGDEKLFFGSGTQLSVL.

This rearrangement joins TRBV13 to TRBJ2-2; 14 bases line up with TRBD2. The CDR3 runs to 15 residues. In germline, CDR1 is PRHDT, CDR2 FYEKMQ (reference sequence). J was trimmed by 9 bases and V by 3 bases; bases with no gene match: 3. The CDR3 sequence is CASSLGLAGARELFF. The DNA for the CDR3 is TGTGCCAGCAGCTTGGGACTAGCGGGGGCCAGGGAGCTGTTTTTT.

The chain joins TRBV11-3 to TRBJ2-1, with a tentative D call TRBD2 (5 bases). Germline loops: CDR1 SGHNT, CDR2 YENEEA. V lost 1 base to trimming and J lost 6 bases, with 13 bases between them. The CDR3 has 15 residues. The CDR3 region is CASSLAPGLANEQFF. CDR3 DNA sequence: TGTGCCAGCAGCTTAGCCCCAGGACTGGCCAATGAGCAGTTCTTC.

The chain has TRBV6-5 and TRBJ2-3, with D possibly being TRBD2 (6 bases). The germline V gene has CDR1 MNHEY and CDR2 SVGAGI. Trimming shortened V by 0 bases and J by 0 bases, and 7 bases separated the two germline ends. There are 15 residues in the CDR3. For the CDR3, the DNA is TGTGCCAGCAGTTACTCCGGGACTAGCACAGATACGCAGTATTTT. This sequence encodes CASSYSGTSTDTQYF.

The J gene is TRBJ2-2, the V gene TRBV6-5; D is unclear. CDR1 is MNHEY and CDR2 is SVGAGI in the germline V gene. The CDR3 extends over 13 amino acids. V dropped 4 bases and J dropped 7 bases, with 10 bases sitting between them. This chain's CDR3 is CASSSSSDGELFF. The CDR3 bases are TGTGCCAGCAGTTCGTCGTCTGACGGGGAGCTGTTTTTT.

The chain recombines TRBV27 with TRBJ1-1; a weak D match, TRBD1 (5 bases). Trimming shortened V by 5 bases and J by 4 bases, and 14 bases separated the two germline ends. This CDR3 contains 14 residues. The germline CDR1 and CDR2 sequences are MNHEY and SMNVEV (reference sequence). CDR3 residues: CASSIQSGSTEAFF. Here the CDR3 DNA reads TGTGCCAGCAGTATTCAATCAGGGAGCACTGAAGCTTTCTTT.

The V and J genes are TRBV30 and TRBJ1-3; D call uncertain. Trimming left V 4 bases short and J 0 bases short, with 7 bases between. The CDR3 consists of 13 residues. Per germline, CDR1 GTSNPN and CDR2 SVGIG (reference sequence). CDR3 coding DNA: TGTGCCTGGAATCTAGGCTCTGGAAACACCATATATTTT. It encodes CAWNLGSGNTIYF.

J is TRBJ2-3 and V is TRBV19; D perhaps matches TRBD1 (6 bases). The germline CDR1 and CDR2 sequences are LNHDA and SQIVND (reference sequence). The CDR3 runs 17 residues. V was trimmed by 1 base and J by 0 bases, leaving 14 bases between them. CDR3 region: CASSIVAGALSTDTQYF. As DNA, the CDR3 is TGTGCCAGTAGTATAGTTGCAGGGGCGCTTAGCACAGATACGCAGTATTTT.

The chain recombines TRBV6-1 with TRBJ1-1; D call uncertain. From germline, CDR1 is MNHNS and CDR2 SASEGT. V was shortened by 0 bases and J by 0 bases, with 11 bases between the two germline ends. The CDR3 sequence is 16 residues long. The CDR3 DNA reads TGTGCCAGCAGTGAAGCTGGAAATTTAATGAACACTGAAGCTTTCTTT. It yields the protein CASSEAGNLMNTEAFF.

The CDR3 reads CASSWDRNYEQYF. The CDR3 DNA follows: TGTGCCAGCAGCTGGGACAGGAATTACGAGCAGTACTTC. The V and J genes are TRBV5-6 and TRBJ2-7; 8 bases are a match to TRBD1. V shed 3 bases and J 4 bases; nucleotides not matched to a gene: 3. Germline V gene lookup returns CDR1 SGHDT and CDR2 YYEEEE. The CDR3 covers 13 residues. The full variable domain, its missing parts supplied by reference TRBV5-6 and TRBJ2-7, is DAGVTQSPTHLIKTRGQQVTLRCSPKSGHDTVSWYQQALGQGPQFIFQYYEEEERQRGNFPDRFSGHQFPNYSSELNVNALLLGDSALYLCASSWDRNYEQYFGPGTRLTVT.

Comment on this clone: The same CDR3 is also encoded by other DNA sequences in this sample. The CDR3 DNA reads as TGTGCCAGCAGCTTGGGGGGGTACGAGCAGTACTTC. Residues: CASSLGGYEQYF. The chain carries TRBV5-6 and TRBJ2-7; D might be TRBD1 or TRBD2, each matching 5 bases. V dropped 0 bases and J dropped 4 bases, with 5 bases sitting between them. Looked up from germline, CDR1 is SGHDT and CDR2 is YYEEEE. The CDR3 runs to 12 residues.

This rearrangement joins TRBV21-1 to TRBJ2-5; no check of the table's D call, TRBD2, against the DNA was made. TRBV21-1 is a pseudogene locus. There are 19 residues in the CDR3. This CDR3 reads CASSKPGLAGGTQDETQYF. As DNA, the CDR3 is TGTGCCAGCAGCAAGCCGGGACTAGCGGGGGGTACCCAAGATGAGACCCAGTACTTC.

V usage is TRBV11-2 and J usage is TRBJ2-7, with a tentative D call TRBD1 (6 bases). Germline CDR1 and CDR2: SGHAT and FQNNGV. The V end was cut by 3 bases, the J end by 4 bases, with 7 bases between. The CDR3 has 12 residues. The CDR3 DNA is TGTGCCAGCAGCTTCCAGGGGTACGAGCAGTACTTC. It specifies CASSFQGYEQYF.

The J gene is TRBJ2-5, the V gene TRBV14, with 7 bases fitting TRBD1. V was pared by 2 bases and J by 1 base, with 16 bases of the junction left unmatched. The CDR3 runs 19 residues. Germline-derived CDR1 and CDR2 are SGHDN and FVKESK. The CDR3 reads CASSQPLVTGNGGQETQYF. CDR3 coding DNA: TGTGCCAGCAGCCAACCTCTCGTGACAGGGAATGGGGGCCAAGAGACCCAGTACTTC.

The rearrangement links TRBV13 to TRBJ2-1; 11 positions agree with TRBD2. CDR1 and CDR2 from the germline V gene are PRHDT and FYEKMQ (reference sequence). V dropped 5 bases and J dropped 9; count of bases not matched to a gene: 12. The CDR3 extends over 16 amino acids. The CDR3 sequence: CASSPPTSGSYREQFF. Written as DNA, the CDR3 is TGTGCCAGCAGCCCCCCAACTAGCGGGAGTTACCGTGAGCAGTTCTTC. Full variable domain (outside the CDR3, taken from reference TRBV13 and TRBJ2-1): AAGVIQSPRHLIKEKRETATLKCYPIPRHDTVYWYQQGPGQDPQFLISFYEKMQSDKGSIPDRFSAQQFSDYHSELNMSSLELGDSALYFCASSPPTSGSYREQFFGPGTRLTVL.

V usage is TRBV10-3 and J usage is TRBJ2-7; TRBD1 agrees at 12 bases. The germline V gene encodes CDR1 ENHRY and CDR2 SYGVKD. V trimming: 4 bases; J trimming: 2 bases; junction bases outside the gene matches: 3. The CDR3 totals 15 residues. This CDR3 reads CAISGDRGPTYEQYF. The CDR3 DNA reads TGTGCCATCAGTGGGGACAGGGGGCCCACCTACGAGCAGTACTTC.

The V and J genes are TRBV27 and TRBJ1-1; tentative D call: TRBD1 (5 bases). V was clipped by 3 bases and J by 0 bases, with 11 bases between them. Germline V gene data show CDR1 as MNHEY and CDR2 as SMNVEV (reference sequence). This CDR3 region has 15 residues. CDR3 DNA: TGTGCCAGCAGTTTGATAGGGACCATGAACACTGAAGCTTTCTTT. Residues: CASSLIGTMNTEAFF.

The chain links TRBV12-5 to TRBJ2-7, with D possibly being TRBD2 (5 bases). V was trimmed by 2 bases and J by 6 bases, leaving 20 bases between them. Germline V gene sequence: CDR1 LGHNT, CDR2 FRNRAP. The CDR3 length is 16 residues. CDR3 region: CASGLPRWTESGEQYF. The CDR3 nucleotides are TGTGCTAGTGGTTTGCCTCGTTGGACTGAGTCTGGCGAGCAGTACTTC.

The rearrangement joins TRBV18 to TRBJ2-3; 12 positions agree with TRBD2. Germline V gives CDR1 KGHSH, CDR2 LQKENI. After removal of 6 bases from V and 2 bases from J, the junction contained 6 bases not matched to a gene. The length of the CDR3 is 16 residues. CDR3 sequence: CASSQGLAGPTDTQYF. The CDR3 nucleotides are TGTGCCAGCTCTCAAGGACTAGCGGGACCCACAGATACGCAGTATTTT. Complete variable domain (other parts from reference TRBV18 and TRBJ2-3): NAGVMQNPRHLVRRRGQEARLRCSPMKGHSHVYWYRQLPEEGLKFMVYLQKENIIDESGMPKERFSAEFPKEGPSILRIQQVVRGDSAAYFCASSQGLAGPTDTQYFGPGTRLTVL.

The chain joins TRBV27 to TRBJ2-1; no reliable D call. V gave up 0 bases and J gave up 6 bases, with 12 bases separating them. CDR1 and CDR2 (germline): MNHEY, SMNVEV (reference sequence). This CDR3 has 15 amino acids. The CDR3 loop is CASSLSPTMGNEQFF. CDR3 nucleotide sequence: TGTGCCAGCAGTTTATCCCCTACCATGGGCAATGAGCAGTTCTTC.

This clone has just one count. This rearrangement joins TRBV7-9 to TRBJ2-1; D unresolved. Trimming cost V 1 base and J 6 bases, with 19 bases left between them. This CDR3 is built from 17 residues. Germline V gene lookup returns CDR1 SEHNR and CDR2 FQNEAQ (reference sequence). The CDR3 DNA sequence: TGTGCCAGCAGCTTAGGAAAGGGCGTCGCTTTCGGCAATGAGCAGTTCTTC. Its protein product is CASSLGKGVAFGNEQFF.